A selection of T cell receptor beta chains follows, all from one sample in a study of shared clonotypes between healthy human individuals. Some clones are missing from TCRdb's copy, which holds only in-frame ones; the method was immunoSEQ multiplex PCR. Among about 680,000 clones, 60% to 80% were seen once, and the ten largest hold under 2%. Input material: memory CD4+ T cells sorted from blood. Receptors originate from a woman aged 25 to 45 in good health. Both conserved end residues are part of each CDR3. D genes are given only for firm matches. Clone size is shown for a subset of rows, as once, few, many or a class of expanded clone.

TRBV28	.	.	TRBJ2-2	CASSLAAPTGELFF	TGTGCCAGCAGTTTAGCCGCTCCCACCGGGGAGCTGTTTTTT
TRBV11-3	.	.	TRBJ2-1	CASSLDGLEGEQFF	TGTGCCAGCAGCTTAGATGGCCTCGAAGGGGAGCAGTTCTTC
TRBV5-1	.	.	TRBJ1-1	CASSPGQEDTEAFF	TGCGCCAGCAGCCCGGGGCAGGAGGACACTGAAGCTTTCTTT
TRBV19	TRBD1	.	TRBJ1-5	CASSILETGGIQPQHF	TGTGCCAGTAGTATCCTCGAGACAGGGGGCATCCAGCCCCAGCATTTT
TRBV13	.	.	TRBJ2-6	CASSWTPSGANVLTF	TGTGCCAGCAGCTGGACACCCTCTGGGGCCAACGTCCTGACTTTC
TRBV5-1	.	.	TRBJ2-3	CASSASTDTQYF	TGCGCCAGCAGCGCGAGCACAGATACGCAGTATTTT
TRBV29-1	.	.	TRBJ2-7	CSVVADPYEQYF	TGCAGCGTTGTAGCGGATCCCTACGAGCAGTACTTC
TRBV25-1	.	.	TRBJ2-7	CASSSSGGNYEQYF	TGTGCCAGCAGCTCTTCAGGGGGGAACTACGAGCAGTACTTC
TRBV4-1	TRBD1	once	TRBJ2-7	CASSQGGRGLGEQYF	TGCGCCAGCAGCCAAGGGGGCAGGGGGCTAGGGGAGCAGTACTTC
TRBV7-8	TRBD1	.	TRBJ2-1	CASSLGQHRGDYNEQFF	TGTGCCAGCAGCTTAGGGCAACACAGGGGCGACTACAATGAGCAGTTCTTC
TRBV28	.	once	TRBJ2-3	CASSLSGTAQYF	TGTGCCAGCAGTTTATCAGGAACGGCGCAGTATTTT
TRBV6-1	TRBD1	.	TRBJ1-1	CASRTGDRDEAFF	TGTGCCAGCAGGACAGGGGATAGGGATGAAGCTTTCTTT
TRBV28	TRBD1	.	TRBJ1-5	CASRPTGKQPQHF	TGTGCCAGCAGACCGACAGGGAAACAGCCCCAGCATTTT
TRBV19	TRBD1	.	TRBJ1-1	CASSATGTGDTEAFF	TGTGCCAGTAGTGCAACAGGGACAGGCGACACTGAAGCTTTCTTT
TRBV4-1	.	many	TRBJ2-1	CASSQAGEQFF	TGCGCCAGCAGCCAAGCAGGGGAGCAGTTCTTC
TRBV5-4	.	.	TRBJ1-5	CASSSAIRCRYSNQPQHF	TGTGCCAGCAGCTCGGCCATACGATGCCGTTATAGCAATCAGCCCCAGCATTTT
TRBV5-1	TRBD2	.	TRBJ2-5	CASSFRLAGAGETQYF	TGCGCCAGCAGCTTTAGACTAGCGGGAGCTGGGGAGACCCAGTACTTC
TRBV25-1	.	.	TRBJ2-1	CASSPPLYNEQFF	TGTGCCAGCAGCCCCCCCCTCTACAATGAGCAGTTCTTC
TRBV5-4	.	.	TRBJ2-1	CASSLGAPGEVYNEQFF	TGTGCCAGCAGCTTGGGGGCGCCGGGGGAGGTTTACAATGAGCAGTTCTTC
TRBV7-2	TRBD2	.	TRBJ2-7	CASSGRLAGGPEQYF	TGTGCCAGCAGCGGAAGACTAGCGGGAGGGCCCGAGCAGTACTTC
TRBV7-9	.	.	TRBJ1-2	CASNQGEVYGYTF	TGTGCCAGCAACCAGGGAGAGGTCTATGGCTACACCTTC
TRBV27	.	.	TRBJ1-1	CASSLVPNTEAFF	TGTGCCAGCAGTTTAGTACCGAACACTGAAGCTTTCTTT
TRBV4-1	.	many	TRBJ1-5	CASSLGNSGVGDQPQHF	TGCGCCAGCAGCTTAGGGAATTCGGGCGTGGGAGATCAGCCCCAGCATTTT
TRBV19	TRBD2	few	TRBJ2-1	CASSISSGSEGEQFF	TGTGCCAGTAGTATTTCTAGCGGGAGCGAAGGTGAGCAGTTCTTC
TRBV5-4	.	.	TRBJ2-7	CASSLGGQSYEQYF	TGTGCCAGCAGCCTGGGAGGACAGAGCTACGAGCAGTACTTC
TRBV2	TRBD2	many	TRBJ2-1	CASSESGSSYNEQFF	TGTGCCAGCAGTGAAAGCGGGAGCTCCTACAATGAGCAGTTCTTC
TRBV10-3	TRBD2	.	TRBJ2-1	CAISSGGNEQFF	TGTGCCATCTCCAGCGGGGGCAATGAGCAGTTCTTC
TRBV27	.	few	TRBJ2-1	CASSLTGWRESNEQFF	TGTGCCAGCAGTTTAACTGGGTGGCGGGAAAGCAATGAGCAGTTCTTC
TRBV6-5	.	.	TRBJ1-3	CASKPPGSGNTIYF	TGTGCCAGCAAGCCGCCTGGCTCTGGAAACACCATATATTTT
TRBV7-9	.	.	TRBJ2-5	CASSLLRTVQETQYF	TGTGCCAGCAGCTTACTCCGGACGGTCCAAGAGACCCAGTACTTC
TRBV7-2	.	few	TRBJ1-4	CASSSPTGNEKLFF	TGTGCCAGCAGCTCCCCGACAGGAAATGAAAAACTGTTTTTT
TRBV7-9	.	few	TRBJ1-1	CASSLVRQMNTEAFF	TGTGCCAGCAGCTTAGTAAGACAGATGAACACTGAAGCTTTCTTT
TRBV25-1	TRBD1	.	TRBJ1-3	CASSLTGGSGNTIYF	TGTGCCAGCAGTTTGACAGGGGGGTCTGGAAACACCATATATTTT
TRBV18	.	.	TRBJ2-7	CASSPPQGSYEQYF	TGTGCCAGCTCACCACCGCAGGGATCCTACGAGCAGTACTTC
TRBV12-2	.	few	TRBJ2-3	CRLRALRTDTQYF	TGTCGCTTACGTGCCTTACGCACAGATACGCAGTATTTT
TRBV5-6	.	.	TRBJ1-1	CASRLTMNTEAFF	TGTGCCAGCAGGCTAACGATGAACACTGAAGCTTTCTTT
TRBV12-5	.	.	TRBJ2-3	CASGLLPGDGTDTQYF	TGTGCTAGTGGTTTGCTCCCAGGGGACGGGACAGATACGCAGTATTTT
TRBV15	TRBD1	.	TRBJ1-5	CATSTYDGTVSSNQPQHF	TGTGCCACCAGCACGTACGATGGGACAGTTAGTAGCAATCAGCCCCAGCATTTT
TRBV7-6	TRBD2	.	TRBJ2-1	CASSLEASGRANEQFF	TGTGCCAGCAGCTTAGAGGCTAGCGGGAGGGCTAATGAGCAGTTCTTC
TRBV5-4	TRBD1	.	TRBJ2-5	CASSLDRGETQYF	TGTGCCAGCAGCTTGGACAGGGGGGAGACCCAGTACTTC
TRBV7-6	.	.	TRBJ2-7	CASSLSGIHEQYF	TGTGCCAGCAGCTTAAGCGGTATCCACGAGCAGTACTTC
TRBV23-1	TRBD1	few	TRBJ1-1	CASSQPRGDRGYTEAFF	TGCGCCAGCAGTCAACCCCGTGGAGACAGGGGGTACACTGAAGCTTTCTTT
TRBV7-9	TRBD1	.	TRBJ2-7	CASSPQTGGIYEQYF	TGTGCCAGCAGCCCTCAGACAGGGGGTATTTACGAGCAGTACTTC
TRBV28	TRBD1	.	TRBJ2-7	CASTKGRGREQYF	TGTGCCAGTACTAAGGGCAGGGGGCGCGAGCAGTACTTC
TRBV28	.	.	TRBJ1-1	CASCDSINTEAFF	TGTGCCAGCTGTGACAGCATTAACACTGAAGCTTTCTTT
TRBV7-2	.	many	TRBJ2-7	CASSLGGRGSPTSYEQYF	TGTGCCAGCAGCTTAGGGGGCCGTGGGAGCCCCACCTCCTACGAGCAGTACTTC
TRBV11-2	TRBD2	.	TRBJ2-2	CASSFKAGGNTGELFF	TGTGCCAGCAGCTTTAAGGCGGGAGGGAACACCGGGGAGCTGTTTTTT
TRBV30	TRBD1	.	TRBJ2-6	CAWSRGQGVPGANVLTF	TGTGCCTGGAGTAGAGGACAGGGGGTCCCTGGGGCCAACGTCCTGACTTTC
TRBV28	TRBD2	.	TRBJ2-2	CASSLVLAGTNTGELFF	TGTGCCAGCAGTTTAGTGCTAGCGGGAACGAACACCGGGGAGCTGTTTTTT